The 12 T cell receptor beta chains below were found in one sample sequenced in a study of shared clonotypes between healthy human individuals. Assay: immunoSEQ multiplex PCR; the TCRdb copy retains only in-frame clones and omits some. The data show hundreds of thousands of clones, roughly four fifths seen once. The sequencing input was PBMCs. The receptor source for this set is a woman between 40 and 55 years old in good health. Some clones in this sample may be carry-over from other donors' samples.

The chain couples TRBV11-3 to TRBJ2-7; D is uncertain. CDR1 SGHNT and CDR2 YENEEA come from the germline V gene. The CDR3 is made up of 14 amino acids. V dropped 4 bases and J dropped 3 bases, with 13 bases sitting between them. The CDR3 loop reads CASSSRSIVYEQYF. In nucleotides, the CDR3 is TGTGCCAGCAGCTCCCGGTCTATAGTCTACGAGCAGTACTTC.

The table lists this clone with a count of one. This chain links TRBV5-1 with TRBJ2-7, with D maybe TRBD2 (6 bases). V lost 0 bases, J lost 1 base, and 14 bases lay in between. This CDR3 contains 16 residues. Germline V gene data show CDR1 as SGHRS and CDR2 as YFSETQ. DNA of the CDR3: TGCGCCAGCAGCTTGGGTCGGGACTCTTGGTCCTACGAGCAGTACTTC. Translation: CASSLGRDSWSYEQYF.

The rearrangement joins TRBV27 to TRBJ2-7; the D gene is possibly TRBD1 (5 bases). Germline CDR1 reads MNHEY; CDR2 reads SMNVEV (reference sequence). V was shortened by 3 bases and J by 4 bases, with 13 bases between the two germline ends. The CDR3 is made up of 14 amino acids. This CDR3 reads CASSFRQGWYEQYF. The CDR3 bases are TGTGCCAGCAGTTTTCGGCAGGGATGGTACGAGCAGTACTTC.

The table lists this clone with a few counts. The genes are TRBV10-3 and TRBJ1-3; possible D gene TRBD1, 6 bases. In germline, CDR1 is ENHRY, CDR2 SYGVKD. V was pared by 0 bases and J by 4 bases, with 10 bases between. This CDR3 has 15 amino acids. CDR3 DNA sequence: TGTGCCATCAGTGAGTCAGGGGGAAGCGGAAACACCATATATTTT. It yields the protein CAISESGGSGNTIYF.

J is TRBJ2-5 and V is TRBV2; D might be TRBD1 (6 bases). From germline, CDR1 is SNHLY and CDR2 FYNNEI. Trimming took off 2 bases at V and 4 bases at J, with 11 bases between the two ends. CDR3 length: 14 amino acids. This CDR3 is CASSELGAGETQYF. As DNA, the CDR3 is TGTGCCAGCAGTGAATTGGGGGCGGGAGAGACCCAGTACTTC.

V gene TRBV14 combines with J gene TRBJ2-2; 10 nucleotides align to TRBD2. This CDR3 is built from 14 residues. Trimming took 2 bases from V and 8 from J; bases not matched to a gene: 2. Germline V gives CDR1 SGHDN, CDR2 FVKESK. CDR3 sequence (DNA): TGTGCCAGCAGCCAACTAGCGGGAGTGGGGGAGCTGTTTTTT. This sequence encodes CASSQLAGVGELFF.

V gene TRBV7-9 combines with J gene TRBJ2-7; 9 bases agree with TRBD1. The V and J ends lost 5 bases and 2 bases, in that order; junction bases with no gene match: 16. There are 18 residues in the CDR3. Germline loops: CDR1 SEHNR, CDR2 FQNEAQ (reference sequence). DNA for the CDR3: TGTGCCAGCAGCACCCCGACAGGGGGGGCGGGTTACCCCTACGAGCAGTACTTC. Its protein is CASSTPTGGAGYPYEQYF.

The CDR3 reads CAWGRDSRNTEAFF. The CDR3 DNA reads TGTGCCTGGGGTCGGGACAGCAGGAACACTGAAGCTTTCTTT. The chain links TRBV30 to TRBJ1-1, with 7 nucleotides matching TRBD1. The J segment lost 1 base and the V segment lost 5 bases, leaving 7 bases of the junction unmatched. The CDR3 covers 14 residues. Germline lookup yields CDR1 GTSNPN and CDR2 SVGIG (reference sequence).

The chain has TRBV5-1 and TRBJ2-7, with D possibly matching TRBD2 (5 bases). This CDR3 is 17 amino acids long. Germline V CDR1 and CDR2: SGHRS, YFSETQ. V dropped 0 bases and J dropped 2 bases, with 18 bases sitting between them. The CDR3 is CASSLAVGGSTAYEQYF. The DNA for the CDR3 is TGCGCCAGCAGCTTGGCCGTCGGCGGGTCCACGGCCTACGAGCAGTACTTC.

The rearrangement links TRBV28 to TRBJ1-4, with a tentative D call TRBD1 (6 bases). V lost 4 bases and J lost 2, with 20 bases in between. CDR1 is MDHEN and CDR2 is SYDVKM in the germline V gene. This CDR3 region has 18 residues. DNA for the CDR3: TGTGCCAGCAGTTCCCACATACTTAACAGGGCTACTAATGAAAAACTGTTTTTT. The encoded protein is CASSSHILNRATNEKLFF. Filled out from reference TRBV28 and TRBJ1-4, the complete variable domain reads DVKVTQSSRYLVKRTGEKVFLECVQDMDHENMFWYRQDPGLGLRLIYFSYDVKMKEKGDIPEGYSVSREKKERFSLILESASTNQTSMYLCASSSHILNRATNEKLFFGSGTQLSVL.

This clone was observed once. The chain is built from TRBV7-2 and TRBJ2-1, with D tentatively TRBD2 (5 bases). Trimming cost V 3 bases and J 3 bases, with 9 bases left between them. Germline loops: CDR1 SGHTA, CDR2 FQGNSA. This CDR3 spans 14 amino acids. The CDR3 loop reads CASSFAGHYNEQFF. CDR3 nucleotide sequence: TGTGCCAGCAGCTTCGCGGGTCACTACAATGAGCAGTTCTTC. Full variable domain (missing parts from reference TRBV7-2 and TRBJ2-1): GAGVSQSPSNKVTEKGKDVELRCDPISGHTALYWYRQSLGQGLEFLIYFQGNSAPDKSGLPSDRFSAERTGGSVSTLTIQRTQQEDSAVYLCASSFAGHYNEQFFGPGTRLTVL.

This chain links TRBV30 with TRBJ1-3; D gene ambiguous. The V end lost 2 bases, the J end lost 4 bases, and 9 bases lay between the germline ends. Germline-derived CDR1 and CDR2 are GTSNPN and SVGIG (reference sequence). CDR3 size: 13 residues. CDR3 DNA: TGTGCCTGGAGTCCCCACCCCGGAAACACCATATATTTT. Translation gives CAWSPHPGNTIYF.